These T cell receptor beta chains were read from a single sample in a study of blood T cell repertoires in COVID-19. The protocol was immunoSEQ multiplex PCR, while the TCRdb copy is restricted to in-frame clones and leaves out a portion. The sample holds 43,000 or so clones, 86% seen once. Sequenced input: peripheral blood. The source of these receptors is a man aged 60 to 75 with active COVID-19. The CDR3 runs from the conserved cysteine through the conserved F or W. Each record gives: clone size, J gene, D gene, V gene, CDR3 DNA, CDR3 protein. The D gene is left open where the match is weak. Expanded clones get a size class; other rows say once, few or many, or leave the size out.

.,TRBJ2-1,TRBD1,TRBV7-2,TGTGCCAGCATCCCCGCCTGGGACAGGATATACAATGAGCAGTTCTTC,CASIPAWDRIYNEQFF
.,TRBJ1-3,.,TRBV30,TGTGCCTGGAGTCGCTCTCCCCAGGGGACCTCTGGAAACACCATATATTTT,CAWSRSPQGTSGNTIYF
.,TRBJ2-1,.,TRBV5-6,TGTGCCAGCGAATATGAGTGGGGGGTTAGCTCCTACAATGAGCAGTTCTTC,CASEYEWGVSSYNEQFF
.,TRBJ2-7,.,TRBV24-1,TGTGCCACCAGTGATGCGAGCGGGTTAGGCTCCTACGAGCAGTACTTC,CATSDASGLGSYEQYF
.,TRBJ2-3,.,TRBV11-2,TGTGCCAGCAGCCAAGGGGTGCGTACGCAGTATTTT,CASSQGVRTQYF
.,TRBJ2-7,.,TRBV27,TGTGCCAGCAGTTTAACTAGTAATTACGAGCAGTACTTC,CASSLTSNYEQYF
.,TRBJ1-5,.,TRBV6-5,TGTGCCAGCTCCGGACAGCTGGATCAGCCCCAGCATTTT,CASSGQLDQPQHF
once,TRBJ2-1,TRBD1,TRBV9,TGTGCCAGCAGCGTAGACAGGGGGCACTACAATGAGCAGTTCTTC,CASSVDRGHYNEQFF
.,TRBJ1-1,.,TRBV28,TGTGCCAGCAGTTTGGGAGACCTTGAAGCTTTCTTT,CASSLGDLEAFF
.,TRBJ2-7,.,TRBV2,TGTGCCAGCAGTGAAGACAGGGTTTCCTACGAGCAGTACTTC,CASSEDRVSYEQYF
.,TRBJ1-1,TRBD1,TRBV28,TGTGCCAGCAGTCTGGGACAGGCTAACACTGAAGCTTTCTTT,CASSLGQANTEAFF
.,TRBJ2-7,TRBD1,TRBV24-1,TGTGCCACCAGTGCCACGACAGGGCCCGAGCAGTACTTC,CATSATTGPEQYF
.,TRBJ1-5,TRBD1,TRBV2,TGTGCCAGCAGCGGACAGGACAATCAGCCCCAGCATTTT,CASSGQDNQPQHF
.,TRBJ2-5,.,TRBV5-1,TGCGCCAGCAGCTTGCCAGGGGCTTGGGAGACCCAGTACTTC,CASSLPGAWETQYF
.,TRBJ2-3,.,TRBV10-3,TGTGCCACCACCCCGCCCGGGGGTCAGGATACGCAGTATTTT,CATTPPGGQDTQYF
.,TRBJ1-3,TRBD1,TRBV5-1,TGCGCCAGCAGCTCCGGACAGGGAACGAATCTCGGAAACACCATATATTTT,CASSSGQGTNLGNTIYF
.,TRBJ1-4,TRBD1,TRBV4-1,TGCGCCAGCAGCCAAGCGATCCGACCGGGACAGGGGACGTATGGACTGTTTTTT,CASSQAIRPGQGTYGLFF
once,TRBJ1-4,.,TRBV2,TGTGCCAGCACCCCCTTGGGGGGGGTGGGTGAAAAACTGTTTTTT,CASTPLGGVGEKLFF
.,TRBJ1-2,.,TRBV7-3,TGTGCCAGCAGTTTTTCTCCCTTAGGGGGGGACGGCAACTATGGCTACACCTTC,CASSFSPLGGDGNYGYTF
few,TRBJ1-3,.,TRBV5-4,TGTGCCAGCAGCCCCAAAGGGGGGGGGCCCTCTGGAAACACCATATATTTT,CASSPKGGGPSGNTIYF
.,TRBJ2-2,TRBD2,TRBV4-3,TGCGCCAGCAGCCCCGCGGCTAGCGGAGCGAACACCGGGGAGCTGTTTTTT,CASSPAASGANTGELFF
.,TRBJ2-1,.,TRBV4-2,TGTGCCAGCAGCCAAGATTTATCGGGAAGCTCCTACAATGAGCAGTTCTTC,CASSQDLSGSSYNEQFF
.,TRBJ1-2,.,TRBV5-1,TGCGCCAGCAGCTTGCGGGATTTTAACTATGGCTACACCTTC,CASSLRDFNYGYTF
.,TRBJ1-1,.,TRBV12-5,TGTGCTAGTGGTTTGGGCTCAGGGGTTTCCACTGAAGCTTTCTTT,CASGLGSGVSTEAFF
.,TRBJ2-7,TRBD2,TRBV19,TGTGCCAGTTGTCCGGGACTACGCCGGGACGAGCAGTACTTC,CASCPGLRRDEQYF
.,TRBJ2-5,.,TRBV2,TGTGCCAGCACCCTCGGAGAGACCCAGTACTTC,CASTLGETQYF